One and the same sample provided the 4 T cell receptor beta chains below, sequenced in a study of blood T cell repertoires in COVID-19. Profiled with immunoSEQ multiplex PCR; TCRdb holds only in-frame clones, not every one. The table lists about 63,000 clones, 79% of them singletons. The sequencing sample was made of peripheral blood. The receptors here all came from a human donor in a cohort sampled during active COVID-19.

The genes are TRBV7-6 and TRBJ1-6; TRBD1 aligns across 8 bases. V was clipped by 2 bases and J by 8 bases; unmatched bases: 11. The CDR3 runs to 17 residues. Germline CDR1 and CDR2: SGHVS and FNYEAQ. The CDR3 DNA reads TGTGCCAGCAGCTTATTGGCAGGGGGCTCCACCGATTCACCCCTCCACTTT. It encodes CASSLLAGGSTDSPLHF.

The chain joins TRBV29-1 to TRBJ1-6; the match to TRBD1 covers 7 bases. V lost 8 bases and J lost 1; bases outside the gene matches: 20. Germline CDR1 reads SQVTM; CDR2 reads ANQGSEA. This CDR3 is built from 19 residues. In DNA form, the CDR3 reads TGCAGCCCAGGGTGGAATAACGCGAGGGGGCAATCCTATAATTCACCCCTCCACTTT. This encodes CSPGWNNARGQSYNSPLHF.

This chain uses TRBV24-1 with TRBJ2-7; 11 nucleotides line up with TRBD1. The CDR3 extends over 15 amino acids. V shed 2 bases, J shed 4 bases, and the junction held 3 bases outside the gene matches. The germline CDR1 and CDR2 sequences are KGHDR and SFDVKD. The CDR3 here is CATSDWTGGRYEQYF. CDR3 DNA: TGTGCCACCAGTGATTGGACAGGGGGCCGGTACGAGCAGTACTTC.

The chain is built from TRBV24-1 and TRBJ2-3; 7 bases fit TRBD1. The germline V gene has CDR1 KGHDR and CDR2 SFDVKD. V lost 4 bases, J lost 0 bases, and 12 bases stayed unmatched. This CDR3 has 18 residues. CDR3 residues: CATSDPTRTGSSTDTQYF. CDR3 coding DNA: TGTGCCACCAGTGACCCCACTAGGACAGGCTCTAGCACAGATACGCAGTATTTT.